The clone carrying this T cell receptor (beta chain) was found a few times. Its specificity is not known. This entry is derived from a study of cytomegalovirus exposure and HLA in healthy donors. Across the whole study: Most donors, 70% to 85% of roughly 400 genotyped, fell in the Caucasian-associated ancestry cluster.

Study findings and constraints: TCR beta chains associated with HLA were, in a later analysis, more clonally expanded than equally common others. As a later analysis revealed, the rate of TCR association differed by HLA locus, with DRB1 most and HLA-C fewest.

Researchers ran the PCR with 60 Vbeta and 13 Jbeta primers. The method was immunoSEQ multiplex PCR; TCRdb's version includes in-frame clones alone and lacks a portion of them. The top ten clones hold roughly 3% of a sample with approximately 130,000 clones, approximately 72% of them seen once. V was clipped by 3 bases and J by 3 bases; unmatched bases: 9. The V gene's germline CDR1 is LNHDA and CDR2 SQIVND (reference sequence). This CDR3 is 17 amino acids long. The chain recombines TRBV19 with TRBJ1-1, with TRBD1 matching 11 bases. The sequence came from a human donor in good health. The sample consisted of PBMCs. The DNA of the CDR3 is TGTGCCAGTAGTATTTCCGGGACAGGGGGTTTTCACACTGAAGCTTTCTTT. Translating gives CASSISGTGGFHTEAFF.